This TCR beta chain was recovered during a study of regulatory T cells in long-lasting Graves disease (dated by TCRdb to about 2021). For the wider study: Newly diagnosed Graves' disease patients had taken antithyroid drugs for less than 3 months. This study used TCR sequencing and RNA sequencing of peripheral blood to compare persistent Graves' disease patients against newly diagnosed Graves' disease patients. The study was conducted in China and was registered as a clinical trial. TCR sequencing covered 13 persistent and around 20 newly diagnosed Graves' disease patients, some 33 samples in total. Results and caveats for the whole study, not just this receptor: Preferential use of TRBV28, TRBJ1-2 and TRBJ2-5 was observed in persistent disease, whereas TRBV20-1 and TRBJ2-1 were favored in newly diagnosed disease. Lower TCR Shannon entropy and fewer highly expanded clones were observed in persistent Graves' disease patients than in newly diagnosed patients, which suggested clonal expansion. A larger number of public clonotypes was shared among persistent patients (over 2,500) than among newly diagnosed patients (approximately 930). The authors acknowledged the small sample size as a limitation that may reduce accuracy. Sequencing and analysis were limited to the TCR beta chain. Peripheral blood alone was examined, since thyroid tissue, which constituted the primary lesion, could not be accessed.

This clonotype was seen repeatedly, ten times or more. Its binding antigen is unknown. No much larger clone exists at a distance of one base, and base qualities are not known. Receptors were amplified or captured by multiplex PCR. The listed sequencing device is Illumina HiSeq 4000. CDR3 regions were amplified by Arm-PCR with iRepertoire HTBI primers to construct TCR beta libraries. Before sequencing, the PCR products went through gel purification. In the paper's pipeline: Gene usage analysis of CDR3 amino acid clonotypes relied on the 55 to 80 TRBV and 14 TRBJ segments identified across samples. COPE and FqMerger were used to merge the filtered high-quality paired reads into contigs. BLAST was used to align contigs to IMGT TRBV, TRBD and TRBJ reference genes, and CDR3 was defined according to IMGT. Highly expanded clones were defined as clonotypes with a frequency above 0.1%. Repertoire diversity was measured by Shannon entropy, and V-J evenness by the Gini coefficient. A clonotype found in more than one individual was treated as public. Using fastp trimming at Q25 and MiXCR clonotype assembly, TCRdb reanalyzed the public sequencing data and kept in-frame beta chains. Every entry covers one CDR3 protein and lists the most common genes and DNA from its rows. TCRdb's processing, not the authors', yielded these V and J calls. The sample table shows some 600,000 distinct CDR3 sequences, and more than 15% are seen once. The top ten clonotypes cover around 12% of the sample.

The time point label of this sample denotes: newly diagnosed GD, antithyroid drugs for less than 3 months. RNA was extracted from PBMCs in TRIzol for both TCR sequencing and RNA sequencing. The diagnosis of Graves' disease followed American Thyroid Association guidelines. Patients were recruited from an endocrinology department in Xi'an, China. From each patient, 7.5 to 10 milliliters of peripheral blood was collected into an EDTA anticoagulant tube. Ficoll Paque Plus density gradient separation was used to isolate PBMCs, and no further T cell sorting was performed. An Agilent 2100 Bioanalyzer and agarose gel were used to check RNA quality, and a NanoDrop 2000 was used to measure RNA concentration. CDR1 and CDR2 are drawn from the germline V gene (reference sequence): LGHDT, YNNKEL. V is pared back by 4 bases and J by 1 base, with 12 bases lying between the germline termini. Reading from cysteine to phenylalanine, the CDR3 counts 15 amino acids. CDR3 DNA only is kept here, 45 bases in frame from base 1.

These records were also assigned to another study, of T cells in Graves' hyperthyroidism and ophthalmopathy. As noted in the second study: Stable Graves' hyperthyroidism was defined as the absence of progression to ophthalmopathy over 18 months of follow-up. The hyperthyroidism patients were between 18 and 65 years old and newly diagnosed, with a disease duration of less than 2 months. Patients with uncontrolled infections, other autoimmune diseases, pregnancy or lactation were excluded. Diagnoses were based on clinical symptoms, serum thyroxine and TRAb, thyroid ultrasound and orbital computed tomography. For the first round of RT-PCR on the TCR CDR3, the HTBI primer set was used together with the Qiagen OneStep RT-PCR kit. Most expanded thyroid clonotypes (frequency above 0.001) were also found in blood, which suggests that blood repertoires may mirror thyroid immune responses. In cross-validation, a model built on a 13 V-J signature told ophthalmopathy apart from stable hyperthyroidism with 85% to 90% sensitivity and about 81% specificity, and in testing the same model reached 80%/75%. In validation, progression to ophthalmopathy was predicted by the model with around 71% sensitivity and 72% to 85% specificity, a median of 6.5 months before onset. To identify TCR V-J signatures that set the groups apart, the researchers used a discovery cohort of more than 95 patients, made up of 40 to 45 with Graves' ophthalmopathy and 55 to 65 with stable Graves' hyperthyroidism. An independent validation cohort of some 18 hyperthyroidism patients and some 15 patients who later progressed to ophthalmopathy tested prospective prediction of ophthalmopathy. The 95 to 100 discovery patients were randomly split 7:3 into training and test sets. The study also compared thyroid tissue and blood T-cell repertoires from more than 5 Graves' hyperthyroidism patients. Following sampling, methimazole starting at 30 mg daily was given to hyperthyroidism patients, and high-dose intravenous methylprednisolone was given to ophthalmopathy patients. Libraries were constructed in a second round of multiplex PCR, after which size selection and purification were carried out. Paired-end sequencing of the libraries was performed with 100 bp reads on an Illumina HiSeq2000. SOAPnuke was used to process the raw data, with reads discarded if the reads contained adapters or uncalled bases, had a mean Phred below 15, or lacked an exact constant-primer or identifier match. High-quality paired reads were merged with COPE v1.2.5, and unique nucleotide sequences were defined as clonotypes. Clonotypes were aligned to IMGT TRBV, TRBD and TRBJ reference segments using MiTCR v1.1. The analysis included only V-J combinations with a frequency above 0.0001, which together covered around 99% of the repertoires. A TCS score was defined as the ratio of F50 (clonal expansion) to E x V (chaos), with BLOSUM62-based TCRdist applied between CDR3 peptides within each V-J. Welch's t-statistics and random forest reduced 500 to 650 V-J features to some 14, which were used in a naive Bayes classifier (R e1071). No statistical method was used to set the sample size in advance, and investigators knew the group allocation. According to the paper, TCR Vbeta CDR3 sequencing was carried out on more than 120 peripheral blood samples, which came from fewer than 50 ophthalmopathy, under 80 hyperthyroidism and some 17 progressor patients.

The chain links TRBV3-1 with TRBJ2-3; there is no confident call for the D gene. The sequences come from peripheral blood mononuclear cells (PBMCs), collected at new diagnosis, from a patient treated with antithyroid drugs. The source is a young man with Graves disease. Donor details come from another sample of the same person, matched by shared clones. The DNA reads TGTGCCAGCAGCCTTCTAGTAATAGGCACAGATACGCAGTATTTT. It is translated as CASSLLVIGTDTQYF.